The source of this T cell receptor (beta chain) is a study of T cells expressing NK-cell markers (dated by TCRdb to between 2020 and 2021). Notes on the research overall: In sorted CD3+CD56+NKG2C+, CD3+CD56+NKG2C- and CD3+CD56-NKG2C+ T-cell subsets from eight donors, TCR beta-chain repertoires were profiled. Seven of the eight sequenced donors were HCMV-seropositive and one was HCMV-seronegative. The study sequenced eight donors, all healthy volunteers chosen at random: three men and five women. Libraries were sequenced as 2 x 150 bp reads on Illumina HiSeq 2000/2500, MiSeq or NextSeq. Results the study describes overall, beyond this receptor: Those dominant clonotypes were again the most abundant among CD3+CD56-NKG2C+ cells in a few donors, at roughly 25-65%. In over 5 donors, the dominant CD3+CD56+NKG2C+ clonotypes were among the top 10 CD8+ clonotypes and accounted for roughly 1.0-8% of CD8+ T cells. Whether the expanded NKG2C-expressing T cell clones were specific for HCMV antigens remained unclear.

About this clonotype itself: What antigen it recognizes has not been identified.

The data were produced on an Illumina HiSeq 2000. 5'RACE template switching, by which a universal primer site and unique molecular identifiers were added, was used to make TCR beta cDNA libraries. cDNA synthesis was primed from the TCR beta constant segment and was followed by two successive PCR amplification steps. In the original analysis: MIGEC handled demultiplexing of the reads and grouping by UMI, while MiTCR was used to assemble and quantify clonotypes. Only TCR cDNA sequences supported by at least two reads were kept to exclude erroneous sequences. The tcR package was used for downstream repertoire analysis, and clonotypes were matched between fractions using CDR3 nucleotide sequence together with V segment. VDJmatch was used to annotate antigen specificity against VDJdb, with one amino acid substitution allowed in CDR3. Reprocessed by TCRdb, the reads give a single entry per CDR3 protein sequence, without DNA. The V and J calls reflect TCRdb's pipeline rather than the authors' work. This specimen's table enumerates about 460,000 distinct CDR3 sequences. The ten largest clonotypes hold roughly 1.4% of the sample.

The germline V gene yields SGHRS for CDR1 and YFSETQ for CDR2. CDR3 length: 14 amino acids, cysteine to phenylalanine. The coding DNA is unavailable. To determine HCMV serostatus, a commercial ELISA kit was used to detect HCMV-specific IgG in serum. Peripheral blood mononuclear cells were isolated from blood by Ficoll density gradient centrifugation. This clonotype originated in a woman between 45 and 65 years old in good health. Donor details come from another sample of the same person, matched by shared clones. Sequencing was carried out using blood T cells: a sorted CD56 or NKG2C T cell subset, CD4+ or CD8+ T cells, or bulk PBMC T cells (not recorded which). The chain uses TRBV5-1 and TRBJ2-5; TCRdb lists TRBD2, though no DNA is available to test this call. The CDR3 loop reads CASSAEEAQETQYF.